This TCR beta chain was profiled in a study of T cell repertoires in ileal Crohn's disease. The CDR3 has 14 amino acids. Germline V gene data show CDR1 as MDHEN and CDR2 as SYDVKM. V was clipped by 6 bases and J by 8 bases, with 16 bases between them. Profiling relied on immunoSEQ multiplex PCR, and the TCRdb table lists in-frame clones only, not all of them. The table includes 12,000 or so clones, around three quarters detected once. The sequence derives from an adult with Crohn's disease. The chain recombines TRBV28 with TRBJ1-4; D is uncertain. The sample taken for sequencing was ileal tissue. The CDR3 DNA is TGTGCCAGCAGCAGCGGGAGGTTGCGGGAAAAACTGTTTTTT. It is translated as CASSSGRLREKLFF.